This passage covers 21 T cell receptor beta chains from one sample sequenced in a study of identifying expanded T cells in peripheral blood. Some clones are missing from TCRdb's copy, which holds only in-frame ones; the method was immunoSEQ multiplex PCR. The sample consists of around 68,000 clones, over 75% of them appearing once. Sequenced material: blood. The receptors come from a person between 18 and 70 years old in good health.

This chain joins TRBV9 and TRBJ1-4, with 9 bases matching TRBD1. The V segment lost 0 bases and the J segment 7 bases; nucleotides outside the gene matches: 4. CDR1 and CDR2 (germline): SGDLS, YYNGEE. This CDR3 has 15 residues. This CDR3 is CASSVADRGGEKLFF. Here the CDR3 DNA reads TGTGCCAGCAGCGTAGCGGACAGGGGCGGTGAAAAACTGTTTTTT. Full variable domain (rest looked up from reference TRBV9 and TRBJ1-4): DSGVTQTPKHLITATGQRVTLRCSPRSGDLSVYWYQQSLDQGLQFLIQYYNGEERAKGNILERFSAQQFPDLHSELNLSSLELGDSALYFCASSVADRGGEKLFFGSGTQLSVL.

The chain employs TRBV19 and TRBJ2-7, with 9 positions matching TRBD1. The germline gives CDR1 LNHDA, CDR2 SQIVND (reference sequence). This CDR3 spans 15 amino acids. V dropped 4 bases and J dropped 0; count of bases not matched to a gene: 4. DNA of the CDR3: TGTGCCAGTAGTACAAAGACAGGGGGCTCCTACGAGCAGTACTTC. Its translation: CASSTKTGGSYEQYF. Supplemented by reference TRBV19 and TRBJ2-7, the full variable domain reads DGGITQSPKYLFRKEGQNVTLSCEQNLNHDAMYWYRQDPGQGLRLIYYSQIVNDFQKGDIAEGYSVSREKKESFPLTVTSAQKNPTAFYLCASSTKTGGSYEQYFGPGTRLTVT.

This chain joins TRBV15 and TRBJ1-1, with a tentative D call TRBD1 (5 bases). Germline V CDR1 and CDR2: LNHNV, YYDKDF (reference sequence). There are 15 residues in the CDR3. V lost 0 bases and J 6 bases, leaving 14 bases between the germline ends. The CDR3 sequence is CATSRDKTGGAEAFF. Written as DNA, the CDR3 is TGTGCCACCAGCAGAGACAAAACGGGGGGTGCTGAAGCTTTCTTT.

The chain is built from TRBV27 and TRBJ1-2; weak D call: TRBD1 (5 bases). V was cut by 3 bases and J by 4 bases, with 18 bases left in between. In germline, CDR1 is MNHEY, CDR2 SMNVEV (reference sequence). The CDR3 consists of 16 residues. The CDR3 protein is CASSLKTPGLVYGYTF. The CDR3 nucleotides are TGTGCCAGCAGTTTGAAGACTCCGGGACTCGTCTATGGCTACACCTTC.

V is TRBV12-1 and J is TRBJ2-7; the table's D call, TRBD2, was not checked against the DNA. TRBV12-1 is a pseudogene locus. The CDR3 loop spans 13 amino acids. The chain's CDR3 is CARTGTSLYEQYF. The CDR3 DNA is TGTGCCCGAACCGGGACTAGCCTCTACGAGCAGTACTTC.

The V call is TRBV18, the J call TRBJ2-7; no firm D call. V lost 2 bases to trimming and J lost 4 bases, with 9 bases between them. In germline, CDR1 is KGHSH, CDR2 LQKENI. This CDR3 contains 13 residues. In nucleotides, the CDR3 is TGTGCCAGCTCACCAGGGTCGGATTACGAGCAGTACTTC. Residues: CASSPGSDYEQYF.

The chain has TRBV10-1 and TRBJ2-3; 7 bases are shared with TRBD2. The germline V gene encodes CDR1 WNHNN and CDR2 SYGVQD (reference sequence). CDR3 length: 17 residues. Trimming removed 2 bases from V and 6 bases from J; junction bases left unmatched: 14. In DNA form, the CDR3 reads TGCGCCAGCAGTGAGAAGACGTTAGCGGGCCACCGGGATACGCAGTATTTT. The encoded protein is CASSEKTLAGHRDTQYF.

Notes on this clone: The same CDR3 arises from other DNA sequences in this sample as well. J is TRBJ2-7 and V is TRBV9; D may be TRBD2 (6 bases). The CDR3 covers 15 residues. Trimming stripped 0 bases from V and 4 bases from J, with 14 bases between. CDR1 SGDLS and CDR2 YYNGEE come from the germline V gene. The CDR3 sequence: CASSVEGTPYYEQYF. CDR3 DNA sequence: TGTGCCAGCAGCGTAGAAGGGACTCCGTATTACGAGCAGTACTTC. The complete variable domain, with remaining parts taken from reference TRBV9 and TRBJ2-7, reads DSGVTQTPKHLITATGQRVTLRCSPRSGDLSVYWYQQSLDQGLQFLIQYYNGEERAKGNILERFSAQQFPDLHSELNLSSLELGDSALYFCASSVEGTPYYEQYFGPGTRLTVT.

This chain's CDR3 is CASSTGQGRGTEAFF. In nucleotides, the CDR3 is TGTGCCAGCAGCACTGGACAGGGACGCGGCACTGAAGCTTTCTTT. The V and J genes are TRBV5-4 and TRBJ1-1; 8 nucleotides agree with TRBD1. The germline V gene encodes CDR1 SGHNT and CDR2 YYREEE (reference sequence). The V segment lost 4 bases and the J segment 4 bases; nucleotides outside the gene matches: 9. This CDR3 is 15 amino acids long.

The chain is built from TRBV2 and TRBJ2-7; 9 bases align to TRBD1. V was pared by 0 bases and J by 5 bases, with 2 bases of the junction left unmatched. CDR1 is SNHLY, CDR2 FYNNEI, per germline. This CDR3 has 14 amino acids. CDR3 region: CASSEAGQGDEQYF. In DNA, the CDR3 is TGTGCCAGCAGTGAAGCGGGACAGGGTGACGAGCAGTACTTC.

V gene TRBV6-1 combines with J gene TRBJ2-5; D uncertain. The V end was cut by 6 bases, the J end by 4 bases, with 12 bases between. Germline values: CDR1 MNHNS, CDR2 SASEGT. The CDR3 is made up of 13 amino acids. CDR3 coding DNA: TGTGCCAGCAGCGTTCGAGAGGCAGAGACCCAGTACTTC. Protein: CASSVREAETQYF.

The chain joins TRBV5-1 to TRBJ2-7, with 8 bases aligning to TRBD1. CDR1 SGHRS and CDR2 YFSETQ come from the germline V gene. V trimming: 0 bases; J trimming: 5 bases; junction bases outside the gene matches: 7. The CDR3 totals 15 residues. CDR3 bases: TGCGCCAGCAGCTTGGGGGGGACAGGCGCCGACGAGCAGTACTTC. This sequence encodes CASSLGGTGADEQYF. Variable domain in full (rest from reference TRBV5-1 and TRBJ2-7): KAGVTQTPRYLIKTRGQQVTLSCSPISGHRSVSWYQQTPGQGLQFLFEYFSETQRNKGNFPGRFSGRQFSNSRSEMNVSTLELGDSALYLCASSLGGTGADEQYFGPGTRLTVT.

This sequence joins TRBV6-6 and TRBJ1-4; tentatively, D is TRBD1 (5 bases). The CDR3 sequence is 14 residues long. The germline gives CDR1 MNHNY, CDR2 SVGAGI (reference sequence). V lost 8 bases and J lost 0, with 10 bases in between. CDR3 protein: CASHQGATNEKLFF. The CDR3 DNA sequence: TGTGCCAGCCACCAGGGAGCAACTAATGAAAAACTGTTTTTT.

The CDR3 protein is CASRNDRDTEAFF. The CDR3 DNA sequence: TGTGCCAGCAGAAACGACAGGGACACTGAAGCTTTCTTT. V gene TRBV2 combines with J gene TRBJ1-1, with 7 bases lining up with TRBD1. The junction had 4 bases not matched to a gene; V was cut back by 6 bases and J by 3 bases. CDR1 is SNHLY and CDR2 is FYNNEI in the germline V gene. The CDR3 length is 13 residues.

The V gene is TRBV6-6, the J gene TRBJ1-1, with D hard to call. The CDR3 spans 13 residues. The germline gives CDR1 MNHNY, CDR2 SVGAGI (reference sequence). V lost 7 bases to trimming and J lost 1 base, with 10 bases between them. The CDR3: CASNLEKNTEAFF. The DNA of the CDR3 is TGTGCCAGCAACCTCGAGAAGAACACTGAAGCTTTCTTT.

A single count supports this clone. The gene calls are TRBV9 and TRBJ1-4; 7 bases agree with TRBD1. The ends lost 3 bases at V and 10 bases at J; junction bases unmatched: 15. The CDR3 is 16 amino acids. CDR1 is SGDLS, CDR2 YYNGEE, per germline. The chain's CDR3 is CASSADREVVLGKLFF. The CDR3 DNA reads TGTGCCAGCAGCGCAGACAGGGAGGTGGTCTTAGGAAAACTGTTTTTT.

CDR3 nucleotide sequence: TGTGCCAGCAGTAGCCCTAGCCCACCTCCAGATACGCAGTATTTT. Protein: CASSSPSPPPDTQYF. The chain recombines TRBV25-1 with TRBJ2-3, with D perhaps TRBD2 (5 bases). The length of the CDR3 is 15 residues. Per the germline V gene, CDR1 is MGHDK and CDR2 is SYGVNS. Trimming left V 5 bases short and J 4 bases short, with 16 bases between.

Regarding this clone: A junction end diverges from the germline sequence, so it may reflect a read error. V usage is TRBV6-1 and J usage is TRBJ2-1, with 8 bases fitting TRBD2. The CDR3 runs 12 residues. Looked up from germline, CDR1 is MNHNS and CDR2 is SASEGT. The chain's CDR3 is CASSEGGTSVIF. The DNA of the CDR3 is TGTGCCAGCAGTGAAGGGGGGACTAGTGTGATCTTC.

This chain uses TRBV4-2 with TRBJ2-7, with 11 bases aligning to TRBD1. CDR3 length equals 16 residues. The V and J ends lost 4 bases and 1 base, in that order; junction bases with no gene match: 6. CDR1 is LGHNA, CDR2 YNFKEQ, per germline. CDR3 coding DNA: TGTGCCAGCAGCCGCCTCGGACAGGGGGCGTCCTACGAGCAGTACTTC. Encoded protein: CASSRLGQGASYEQYF.

The V and J genes are TRBV27 and TRBJ2-2; D remains unclear. The length of the CDR3 is 14 residues. Trimming left V 3 bases short and J 7 bases short, with 12 bases between. Germline values: CDR1 MNHEY, CDR2 SMNVEV (reference sequence). CDR3 DNA: TGTGCCAGCAGTTTTCGGCCGAGAGACGGGGAGCTGTTTTTT. This gives the protein CASSFRPRDGELFF.

In DNA, the CDR3 is TGTGCCAGCTGGAGATCTGGAAACACCATATATTTT. Its translation: CASWRSGNTIYF. The V call is TRBV25-1, the J call TRBJ1-3; D remains unclear. Trimming cost V 8 bases and J 1 base, with 6 bases left between them. The length of the CDR3 is 12 residues. CDR1 and CDR2 (germline): MGHDK, SYGVNS.